A selection of T cell receptor beta chains follows, all from one sample in a study of T-cell reconstitution after alpha-beta-depleted transplantation in children. TCRdb redid the calling of the PCR reads with MiXCR, one entry per CDR3 protein. Of roughly 500,000 distinct CDR3 sequences listed, approximately 12% are singletons. The sample was PBMCs from the stem cell graft donor, taken from the stem cell graft. The receptors come from a human donor who donated a stem cell graft to a child with combined immunodeficiency. Each CDR3 is given with its conserved first and last residue. Fields, in order: V gene, J gene, clone size, CDR3 protein. Not all rows give a size; the values are once, few, many and, for expanded clones, a class.

TRBV7-8	TRBJ2-1	few	CASSLVPPLIQGTYYNEQFF
TRBV12-3/TRBV12-4	TRBJ1-5	few	CASSLAYGSRDQPQHF
TRBV3-1	TRBJ1-4	-	CASSQGPREKLFF
TRBV3-1	TRBJ2-7	many	CASSQAWTGVEQYF
TRBV6-1	TRBJ2-7	many	CASRTRTSGTYEQYF
TRBV7-2	TRBJ2-2	many	CASSLGTSTGELFF
TRBV5-1	TRBJ2-3	many	CASSLATVRGPYTLTDTQYF
TRBV7-2	TRBJ1-5	few	CASSQVGNNQPQHF
TRBV5-1	TRBJ1-6	few	CASSLWGQGADSPLHF
TRBV27	TRBJ2-1	few	CASSRLGLADRHEQFF
TRBV24-1	TRBJ2-1	many	CATSDSKSGRAREQFF
TRBV12-3/TRBV12-4	TRBJ2-1	many	CASSLRGVWEQFF
TRBV9	TRBJ2-1	-	CASSGTGLSTGIFSYNEQFF
TRBV5-5	TRBJ2-7	-	CASSFVYGEAAEQYF
TRBV7-9	TRBJ1-2	-	CASSPRGQGTGGYGYTF
TRBV20-1	TRBJ2-2	many	CSATTPGLTNTGELFF
TRBV25-1	TRBJ1-5	many	CASSELGGSNQPQHF
TRBV4-1	TRBJ2-2	many	CASSQHKNTGELFF
TRBV6-1	TRBJ2-1	-	CASSPLAGAREQFF
TRBV4-3	TRBJ1-1	-	CASSPHLDSWNTEAFF
TRBV20-1	TRBJ2-3	many	CSARAEAGGPVDTQYF
TRBV6-5	TRBJ2-7	few	CASSYSVTGRTYEQYF
TRBV18	TRBJ2-3	few	CASSRPRTGPTDTQYF
TRBV27	TRBJ2-3	-	CASSLGGGGSDTQYF
TRBV4-2	TRBJ2-1	-	CASSRGLDTEGPYNEQFF
TRBV11-1	TRBJ2-5	-	CASSFRASYHQETQYF
TRBV3-1	TRBJ1-2	few	CASSQESRGSHGYTF